Below are 14 T cell receptor beta chains sequenced from a single sample in a study of T cell changes during pregnancy in multiple sclerosis. The assay was immunoSEQ multiplex PCR, and TCRdb's table has in-frame clones only and misses some. The data hold more than 55,000 clones, with 90% observed a single time. The sample here was peripheral blood, taken in the first trimester of pregnancy. The source of these receptors is a female donor in good health, enrolled as a control in a pregnancy study.

V gene TRBV29-1 combines with J gene TRBJ1-2; D unclear. CDR3 size: 15 residues. V was pared by 2 bases and J by 2 bases, with 15 bases between. From germline, CDR1 is SQVTM and CDR2 ANQGSEA. CDR3 DNA: TGCAGCGTTGAACTCCCAGGTGCCCACAACTATGGCTACACCTTC. This sequence encodes CSVELPGAHNYGYTF.

This chain joins TRBV4-1 and TRBJ1-2, with a tentative D call TRBD1 (6 bases). The germline gives CDR1 MGHRA, CDR2 YSYEKL. The CDR3 runs to 13 residues. The V end was cut by 3 bases, the J end by 6 bases, with 11 bases between. The chain's CDR3 is CASSHYNRDGYTF. The DNA of the CDR3 is TGCGCCAGCAGCCACTATAACAGGGATGGCTACACCTTC.

V and J are TRBV6-5 and TRBJ1-1, with a weak D call TRBD1 (6 bases). V lost 2 bases and J 0 bases, leaving 13 bases between the germline ends. Germline CDR1 is MNHEY and CDR2 is SVGAGI. The length of the CDR3 is 16 residues. CDR3 loop: CASSYTTGSLNTEAFF. The CDR3 DNA reads as TGTGCCAGCAGTTACACAACAGGGAGCCTGAACACTGAAGCTTTCTTT.

The rearrangement links TRBV28 to TRBJ2-5, with 12 positions matching TRBD2. The J segment lost 2 bases and the V segment lost 3 bases, leaving 19 bases of the junction unmatched. The CDR3 has 21 amino acids. Germline CDR1 is MDHEN and CDR2 is SYDVKM. The CDR3 region has the DNA TGTGCCAGCAGTTTGCCTCCCCCGACTAGCGGGAGCGGCAGAGGTCAAGAGACCCAGTACTTC. This translates into CASSLPPPTSGSGRGQETQYF.

The gene calls are TRBV27 and TRBJ2-1; tentatively, D is TRBD1 (5 bases). V lost 5 bases and J lost 4, with 15 bases in between. CDR3 size: 15 residues. Germline assignment: CDR1 MNHEY and CDR2 SMNVEV (reference sequence). The CDR3 reads CASSPVQVGYNEQFF. CDR3 nucleotides: TGTGCCAGCAGTCCTGTACAGGTGGGGTACAATGAGCAGTTCTTC.

V usage is TRBV19 and J usage is TRBJ1-1; TRBD1 is a possible D gene (5 bases). Germline-derived CDR1 and CDR2 are LNHDA and SQIVND (reference sequence). V was clipped by 1 base and J by 1 base, with 13 bases between them. There are 16 residues in the CDR3. The CDR3 sequence: CASSIGTRSGNTEAFF. In nucleotides, the CDR3 is TGTGCCAGTAGTATAGGGACACGGTCGGGGAACACTGAAGCTTTCTTT.

A note on this clone: This CDR3 is also generated by other DNA sequences in the sample. The chain is built from TRBV11-1 and TRBJ1-2; no clear D gene. Germline V gene data show CDR1 as SGHAT and CDR2 as FQDESV (reference sequence). V lost 3 bases, J lost 7 bases, and 6 bases lay in between. The CDR3 loop spans 11 amino acids. This CDR3 is CASSFRGGYTF. The CDR3 DNA sequence: TGTGCCAGCAGCTTCCGAGGTGGCTACACCTTC. Based on the CDR3 plus reference TRBV11-1 and TRBJ1-2, the full variable domain is EAEVAQSPRYKITEKSQAVAFWCDPISGHATLYWYRQILGQGPELLVQFQDESVVDDSQLPKDRFSAERLKGVDSTLKIQPAELGDSAMYLCASSFRGGYTFGSGTRLTVV.

The gene calls are TRBV7-2 and TRBJ2-7, with 10 bases matching TRBD2. The CDR3 extends over 16 amino acids. V was pared by 2 bases and J by 7 bases, with 11 bases of the junction left unmatched. Germline CDR1 and CDR2: SGHTA and FQGNSA. The CDR3: CASSLYASGRVKEQYF. CDR3 in DNA: TGTGCCAGCAGCTTATACGCTAGCGGGAGAGTGAAAGAGCAGTACTTC. The complete variable domain, with remaining parts taken from reference TRBV7-2 and TRBJ2-7, reads GAGVSQSPSNKVTEKGKDVELRCDPISGHTALYWYRQSLGQGLEFLIYFQGNSAPDKSGLPSDRFSAERTGGSVSTLTIQRTQQEDSAVYLCASSLYASGRVKEQYFGPGTRLTVT.

This rearrangement joins TRBV6-6 to TRBJ2-1; 9 positions match TRBD2. The germline V gene encodes CDR1 MNHNY and CDR2 SVGAGI (reference sequence). The CDR3 runs 12 residues. V shed 6 bases, J shed 14 bases, and the junction held 8 bases outside the gene matches. For the CDR3, the DNA is TGTGCCAGCAGGATTAGCGGGAGCGAGGAGTTCTTC. As protein: CASRISGSEEFF.

The chain combines TRBV10-2 with TRBJ1-1; 8 bases fit TRBD1. With V trimmed by 10 bases and J by 1 base, 2 bases remained unmatched. Germline V gene lookup returns CDR1 WSHSY and CDR2 SAAADI. This CDR3 is built from 12 residues. This chain's CDR3 is CAIGTGNTEAFF. The CDR3, as DNA: TGCGCCATCGGGACAGGGAACACTGAAGCTTTCTTT.

V gene TRBV29-1 combines with J gene TRBJ2-1, with a tentative D call TRBD2 (6 bases). The CDR3 contains 13 residues. V was clipped by 4 bases and J by 9 bases, with 16 bases between them. Germline assignment: CDR1 SQVTM and CDR2 ANQGSEA. This CDR3 reads CSVVKQGGGEQFF. CDR3 nucleotide sequence: TGCAGCGTTGTGAAGCAGGGAGGAGGTGAGCAGTTCTTC.

The chain combines TRBV13 with TRBJ1-2, with 10 bases fitting TRBD1. The CDR3 extends over 17 amino acids. The junction had 8 bases not matched to a gene; V was cut back by 0 bases and J by 4 bases. Germline-derived CDR1 and CDR2 are PRHDT and FYEKMQ (reference sequence). DNA of the CDR3: TGTGCCAGCAGCTTAGGCGGGACAGGGGCCGGAGTCTATGGCTACACCTTC. The encoded protein is CASSLGGTGAGVYGYTF.

This rearrangement joins TRBV14 to TRBJ1-4, with TRBD1 matching over 9 bases. This CDR3 comprises 14 residues. Germline-derived CDR1 and CDR2 are SGHDN and FVKESK. The V segment lost 4 bases and the J segment 10 bases; nucleotides outside the gene matches: 7. The CDR3 region is CASSPRDRVAKLFF. The DNA of the CDR3 is TGTGCCAGCAGCCCACGGGACAGGGTGGCAAAACTGTTTTTT.

This clone was recorded a few times. The chain links TRBV7-9 to TRBJ1-1; TRBD1 agrees at 7 bases. Per germline, CDR1 SEHNR and CDR2 FQNEAQ (reference sequence). The J segment lost 0 bases and the V segment lost 8 bases, leaving 6 bases of the junction unmatched. The CDR3 spans 14 residues. For the CDR3, the DNA is TGTGCCAGCGGGGACAGTATCATGAACACTGAAGCTTTCTTT. Its translation is CASGDSIMNTEAFF.